The 25 T cell receptor beta chains in this list originate from one sample, sequenced in a study of blood T cell repertoires in COVID-19. Using immunoSEQ multiplex PCR, the repertoire was profiled, and TCRdb retains in-frame clones only, with some absent. The table lists 400,000 to 500,000 clones, around nine tenths of them singletons, with less than 1.5% in the top ten. The sample taken for sequencing was PBMCs or T cells enriched from blood (not recorded which). These receptors originate from a woman in her late teens or twenties who had been exposed to COVID-19.

The chain combines TRBV6-5 with TRBJ1-1; TRBD1 matches at 7 bases. V lost 5 bases and J lost 10; bases outside the gene matches: 13. The CDR3 loop spans 14 amino acids. Per the germline V gene, CDR1 is MNHEY and CDR2 is SVGAGI. The CDR3 bases are TGTGCCAGCAGTCCCCCACAGGGGCGCGGTGGAGCTTTCTTT. Protein sequence: CASSPPQGRGGAFF.

V and J are TRBV18 and TRBJ1-5, with no clear D. V shed 2 bases and J shed 6 bases, with 11 bases lying between them. The CDR3 has 14 amino acids. From germline, CDR1 is KGHSH and CDR2 LQKENI. As DNA, the CDR3 is TGTGCCAGCTCACCAATAGGCGCGGGTCAGCCCCAGCATTTT. Translated, it gives CASSPIGAGQPQHF.

This clone was seen only once. V usage is TRBV6-5 and J usage is TRBJ2-1; tentatively, D is TRBD2 (6 bases). The CDR3 consists of 13 residues. V was shortened by 5 bases and J by 6 bases, with 11 bases between the two germline ends. The V gene's germline CDR1 is MNHEY and CDR2 SVGAGI. CDR3 in amino acids: CASSNGLPNEQFF. In nucleotides, the CDR3 is TGTGCCAGCAGTAACGGACTACCCAATGAGCAGTTCTTC.

This clone has only a few counts. The chain combines TRBV25-1 with TRBJ2-7; a possible D gene is TRBD1 (5 bases). The germline CDR1 and CDR2 sequences are MGHDK and SYGVNS. Trimming took off 5 bases at V and 4 bases at J, with 21 bases between the two ends. This CDR3 is 16 amino acids long. The CDR3 DNA is TGTGCCAGCAGTATCGAAGGGGCCCTTAAGACTTACGAGCAGTACTTC. It yields the protein CASSIEGALKTYEQYF.

In this sample, this clone turned up once. The chain carries TRBV27 and TRBJ2-3; maybe TRBD1 (6 bases). Between the trimmed V and J ends, which lost 7 bases and 0 bases, there was a span of 17 bases. Germline CDR1 and CDR2: MNHEY and SMNVEV (reference sequence). There are 16 residues in the CDR3. This CDR3 is CASTRTVSLSTDTQYF. CDR3 DNA sequence: TGTGCCAGCACGAGGACAGTCAGCCTAAGCACAGATACGCAGTATTTT.

The J gene is TRBJ2-2, the V gene TRBV12-5; 9 nucleotides agree with TRBD2. This CDR3 region has 17 residues. V dropped 4 bases and J dropped 2; count of bases not matched to a gene: 8. Germline values: CDR1 LGHNT, CDR2 FRNRAP. CDR3 DNA sequence: TGTGCTAGTGGTTCGGGGGCTAGCGGGGAAAACACCGGGGAGCTGTTTTTT. Its protein product is CASGSGASGENTGELFF.

This clone was detected only a few times. The genes are TRBV28 and TRBJ1-2; 9 bases match TRBD1. After removal of 7 bases from V and 3 bases from J, the junction contained 6 bases not matched to a gene. The germline V gene encodes CDR1 MDHEN and CDR2 SYDVKM. This CDR3 is 14 amino acids long. The CDR3 loop is CASKSGTGYYGYTF. The CDR3 DNA reads as TGTGCCAGCAAATCTGGGACAGGGTACTATGGCTACACCTTC.

The chain uses TRBV4-3 and TRBJ1-2, with D tentatively TRBD1 (6 bases). The CDR3 sequence is 18 residues long. Trimming pared 1 base from V and 4 bases from J, leaving 22 bases between. Germline-derived CDR1 and CDR2 are LGHNA and YSLEER. CDR3 in amino acids: CASSQGIGGPTGTYGYTF. In DNA, the CDR3 is TGCGCCAGCAGCCAAGGTATTGGGGGTCCGACAGGAACCTATGGCTACACCTTC.

This chain uses TRBV9 with TRBJ2-3; 16 bases are shared with TRBD2. J lost 1 base, V lost 0 bases, and 8 bases had no gene match. This CDR3 region has 20 residues. CDR1 and CDR2 from the germline V gene are SGDLS and YYNGEE. The CDR3 DNA follows: TGTGCCAGCAGCGTAGCGTCAGGGACTAGCGGGGGGGCCGGCACAGATACGCAGTATTTT. Translation: CASSVASGTSGGAGTDTQYF.

This clone is a singleton in its sample. The genes are TRBV6-2 or TRBV6-3 and TRBJ2-3; D call uncertain. The CDR3 totals 11 residues. Germline CDR1 reads MNHEY; CDR2 reads SVGEGT. V was shortened by 6 bases and J by 4 bases, with 5 bases between the two germline ends. In nucleotides, the CDR3 is TGTGCCAGCAGCTCTTCAGATACGCAGTATTTT. This codes for CASSSSDTQYF.

CDR3 region: CASSSGRDVHNEQFF. CDR3 DNA: TGTGCCAGCAGCTCGGGAAGGGATGTCCACAATGAGCAGTTCTTC. This chain uses TRBV7-9 with TRBJ2-1; possible D gene TRBD2, 5 bases. Germline V lookup: CDR1 SEHNR, CDR2 FQNEAQ (reference sequence). V was clipped by 4 bases and J by 5 bases, with 15 bases between them. This CDR3 is 15 amino acids long.

The chain uses TRBV27 and TRBJ2-7; D may be TRBD2 (5 bases). CDR3 length: 14 amino acids. Germline CDR1 is MNHEY and CDR2 is SMNVEV (reference sequence). Trimming took off 3 bases at V and 3 bases at J, with 12 bases between the two ends. CDR3 protein: CASSFIASLYEQYF. The DNA for the CDR3 is TGTGCCAGCAGTTTCATAGCGAGCCTCTACGAGCAGTACTTC.

The chain uses TRBV27 and TRBJ2-3; TRBD2 matches at 13 bases. The V segment lost 10 bases and the J segment 4 bases; nucleotides outside the gene matches: 20. The CDR3 covers 19 residues. The V gene's germline CDR1 is MNHEY and CDR2 SMNVEV (reference sequence). The CDR3 sequence is CAISVGGWTSGRRADTQYF. The CDR3 region has the DNA TGTGCCATCTCAGTGGGGGGTTGGACTAGCGGGAGAAGGGCAGATACGCAGTATTTT.

The chain is built from TRBV7-2 and TRBJ2-3; TRBD1 agrees at 11 bases. CDR1 SGHTA and CDR2 FQGNSA come from the germline V gene. The ends lost 4 bases at V and 6 bases at J; junction bases unmatched: 6. This CDR3 has 15 residues. CDR3 protein: CASSWTGGTQDTQYF. The CDR3 DNA follows: TGTGCCAGCAGCTGGACAGGGGGCACACAGGATACGCAGTATTTT.

The gene calls are TRBV28 and TRBJ2-7, with 12 bases lining up with TRBD2. The CDR3 is 13 amino acids. The junction had 3 bases not matched to a gene; V was cut back by 10 bases and J by 2 bases. Per the germline V gene, CDR1 is MDHEN and CDR2 is SYDVKM. This CDR3 reads CATGLAGTYEQYF. The CDR3 nucleotides are TGTGCCACCGGACTAGCGGGGACCTACGAGCAGTACTTC.

The rearrangement uses TRBV10-3 and TRBJ1-5, with TRBD1 identical over 10 bases. With V trimmed by 1 base and J by 7 bases, 1 base remained unmatched. The CDR3 covers 14 residues. Germline CDR1 reads ENHRY; CDR2 reads SYGVKD. DNA for the CDR3: TGTGCCATCAGTGAGTGGACAGGGGGACAGCCCCAGCATTTT. Amino acid sequence: CAISEWTGGQPQHF.

The J gene is TRBJ1-2, the V gene TRBV9; 8 nucleotides line up with TRBD1. This CDR3 spans 16 amino acids. Unmatched junction bases numbered 7, after V lost 2 bases and J lost 1 base. Germline V gene sequence: CDR1 SGDLS, CDR2 YYNGEE. For the CDR3, the DNA is TGTGCCAGCAGCGTGGGGCAGGGGGCGCATAACTATGGCTACACCTTC. Translated: CASSVGQGAHNYGYTF.

The V and J genes are TRBV13 and TRBJ1-5, with a possible D match to TRBD1 (6 bases). The CDR3 sequence is 16 residues long. Trimming took off 3 bases at V and 7 bases at J, with 19 bases between the two ends. Germline V gives CDR1 PRHDT, CDR2 FYEKMQ (reference sequence). The CDR3 nucleotides are TGTGCCAGCAGCTTTACAGGGAGGGGCGGGAGACAGCCCCAGCATTTT. This sequence encodes CASSFTGRGGRQPQHF.

The chain has TRBV4-3 and TRBJ2-2; D remains ambiguous. V was pared by 0 bases and J by 0 bases, with 8 bases between. CDR3 length equals 16 residues. Germline CDR1 and CDR2: LGHNA and YSLEER. The CDR3 nucleotides are TGCGCCAGCAGCCAAGATCGGGTAGCGAACACCGGGGAGCTGTTTTTT. Its protein is CASSQDRVANTGELFF.

The CDR3 spells CASSQSRTGEAFF. As DNA, the CDR3 is TGTGCCAGCAGCCAATCACGGACAGGGGAAGCTTTCTTT. The chain employs TRBV14 and TRBJ1-1, with 8 bases lining up with TRBD1. This CDR3 spans 13 amino acids. V lost 2 bases, J lost 8 bases, and 4 bases stayed unmatched. CDR1 and CDR2 (germline): SGHDN, FVKESK.

This chain uses TRBV5-6 with TRBJ1-6; D remains unclear. V dropped 1 base and J dropped 6 bases, with 11 bases sitting between them. CDR1 and CDR2 from the germline V gene are SGHDT and YYEEEE. The CDR3 covers 15 residues. The CDR3, as DNA: TGTGCCAGCAGCTTGTACGGGGAAATTAATTCACCCCTCCACTTT. This translates into CASSLYGEINSPLHF.

The rearrangement uses TRBV30 and TRBJ2-7, with TRBD1 identical over 10 bases. Per the germline V gene, CDR1 is GTSNPN and CDR2 is SVGIG (reference sequence). J was trimmed by 0 bases and V by 3 bases; bases with no gene match: 2. The CDR3 covers 14 residues. Written as DNA, the CDR3 is TGTGCCTGGAGCTGGACAGGGGGCTCCTACGAGCAGTACTTC. Translated, it gives CAWSWTGGSYEQYF.

The chain uses TRBV7-6 and TRBJ2-1; 7 bases align to TRBD1. The CDR3 totals 16 residues. In germline, CDR1 is SGHVS, CDR2 FNYEAQ. Trimming took 4 bases from V and 1 from J; bases not matched to a gene: 7. The CDR3 protein is CASSWPQGSSYNEQFF. The CDR3 bases are TGTGCCAGCAGCTGGCCACAGGGGTCTTCCTACAATGAGCAGTTCTTC.

The J gene is TRBJ1-5, the V gene TRBV28, with D unresolved. The CDR3 totals 14 residues. The germline V gene encodes CDR1 MDHEN and CDR2 SYDVKM. Trimming shortened V by 5 bases and J by 5 bases, and 13 bases separated the two germline ends. CDR3 DNA: TGTGCCAGCAGTCCCCTGGTGGCCGATCAGCCCCAGCATTTT. Residues: CASSPLVADQPQHF. The full variable domain, its missing parts supplied by reference TRBV28 and TRBJ1-5, is DVKVTQSSRYLVKRTGEKVFLECVQDMDHENMFWYRQDPGLGLRLIYFSYDVKMKEKGDIPEGYSVSREKKERFSLILESASTNQTSMYLCASSPLVADQPQHFGDGTRLSIL.

CDR3 sequence: CASSRGNEQYF. The DNA for the CDR3 is TGTGCCAGCAGCAGGGGTAACGAGCAGTACTTC. The chain joins TRBV11-2 to TRBJ2-7; TRBD1 is a possible D gene (5 bases). V was cut by 5 bases and J by 5 bases, with 7 bases left in between. The germline gives CDR1 SGHAT, CDR2 FQNNGV. There are 11 residues in the CDR3.